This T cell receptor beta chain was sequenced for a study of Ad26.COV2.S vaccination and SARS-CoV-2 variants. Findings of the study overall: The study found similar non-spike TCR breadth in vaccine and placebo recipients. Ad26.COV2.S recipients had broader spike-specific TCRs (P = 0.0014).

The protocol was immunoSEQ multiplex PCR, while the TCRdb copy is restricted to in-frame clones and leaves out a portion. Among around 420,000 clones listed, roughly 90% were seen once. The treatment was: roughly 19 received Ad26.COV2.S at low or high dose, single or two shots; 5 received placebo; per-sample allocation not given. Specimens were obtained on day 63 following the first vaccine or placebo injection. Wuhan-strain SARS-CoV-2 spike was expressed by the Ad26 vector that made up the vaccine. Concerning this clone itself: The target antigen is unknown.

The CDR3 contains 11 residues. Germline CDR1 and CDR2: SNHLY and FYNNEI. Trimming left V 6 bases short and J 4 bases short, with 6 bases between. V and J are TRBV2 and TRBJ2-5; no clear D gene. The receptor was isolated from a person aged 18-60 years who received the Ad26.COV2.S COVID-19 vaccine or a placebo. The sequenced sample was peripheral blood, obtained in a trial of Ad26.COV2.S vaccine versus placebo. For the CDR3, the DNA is TGTGCCAGCAGAACCCTAGAGACCCAGTACTTC. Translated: CASRTLETQYF.